This TCR beta chain was identified in a study of cytomegalovirus exposure and HLA in healthy donors. Overall study findings and caveats: Being productive about 87% or about 30% of the time was typical of most TCR beta V segments in an earlier analysis.

60 Vbeta and 13 Jbeta primers were used in PCR. Clones were sequenced by immunoSEQ multiplex PCR, and TCRdb holds only the in-frame ones, with some missing. The data contain 120,000 or so clones, approximately 86% of them singletons. This clone occurred a few times. Its target is unknown. The receptor was isolated from a man aged 35 to 55 in good health and CMV-seronegative. Sequenced material: PBMCs.

The CDR3 loop is CASKWRRYDEQFF. In nucleotides, the CDR3 is TGTGCCAGCAAGTGGAGAAGGTACGATGAGCAGTTCTTC. The chain carries TRBV6-1 and TRBJ2-1; D gene ambiguous. Germline assignment: CDR1 MNHNS and CDR2 SASEGT. The CDR3 covers 13 residues. The V end was cut by 7 bases, the J end by 8 bases, with 15 bases between.